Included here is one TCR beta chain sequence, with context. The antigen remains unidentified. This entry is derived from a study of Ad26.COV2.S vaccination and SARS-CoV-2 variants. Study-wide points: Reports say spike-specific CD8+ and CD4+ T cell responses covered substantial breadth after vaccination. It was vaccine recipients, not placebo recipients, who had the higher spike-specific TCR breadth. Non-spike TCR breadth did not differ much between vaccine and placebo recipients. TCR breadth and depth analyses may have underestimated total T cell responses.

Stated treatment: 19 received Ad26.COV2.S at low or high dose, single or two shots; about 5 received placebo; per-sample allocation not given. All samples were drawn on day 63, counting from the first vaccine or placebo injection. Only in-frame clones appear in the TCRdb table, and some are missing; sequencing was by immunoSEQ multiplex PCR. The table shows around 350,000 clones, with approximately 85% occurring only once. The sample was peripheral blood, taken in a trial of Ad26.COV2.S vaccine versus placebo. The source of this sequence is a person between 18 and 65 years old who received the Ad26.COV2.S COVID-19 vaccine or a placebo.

DNA of the CDR3: TGTGCCAGCTCACCCCCGGGACGGACTAATGAAAAACTGTTTTTT. The encoded protein is CASSPPGRTNEKLFF. The genes are TRBV18 and TRBJ1-4, with D perhaps matching TRBD1 (5 bases). V was shortened by 3 bases and J by 2 bases, with 10 bases between the two germline ends. From germline, CDR1 is KGHSH and CDR2 LQKENI. The CDR3 loop spans 15 amino acids.